This is a list of T cell receptor beta chains from one sample in a study of breast tumors, draining lymph nodes, adjacent tissues. TCRdb reprocessed the multiplex PCR reads via MiXCR and lists one record per CDR3 protein. This sample has roughly 110,000 distinct CDR3 sequences, with under 40% found just once. Sequenced material: axillary lymph node tissue. Receptors were obtained from a female donor with breast cancer. Some clones in this sample may be carry-over from other donors' samples. CDR3s include the opening cysteine and the closing phenylalanine or tryptophan. The D gene is left open where the match is weak. Some rows have no size entry. The others give once, few or many, or a class for an expanded clone.

V gene	clone size	D gene	J gene	CDR3 protein	CDR3 DNA
TRBV4-3	many	TRBD2	TRBJ2-1	CASSQLPSGGISEQFF	TGCGCCAGCAGCCAATTGCCTAGCGGGGGTATTAGTGAGCAGTTCTTC
TRBV2	many	.	TRBJ1-2	CASRGDGNYGYTF	TGTGCCAGCAGGGGGGACGGAAACTATGGCTACACCTTC
TRBV7-9	many	.	TRBJ2-5	CASSFYPEEETQYF	TGTGCCAGCAGCTTCTACCCGGAGGAGGAGACCCAGTACTTC
TRBV5-5	many	.	TRBJ2-5	CASSLEGGGWVETQYF	TGTGCCAGCAGCTTGGAGGGGGGGGGATGGGTAGAGACCCAGTACTTC
TRBV7-2	few	TRBD1	TRBJ1-1	CASSGRGQVTEAFF	TGTGCCAGCAGCGGCAGGGGGCAGGTTACTGAAGCTTTCTTT
TRBV9	.	.	TRBJ1-6	CASSVSAGGSGNSPLHF	TGTGCCAGCAGCGTCTCAGCGGGAGGGTCGGGAAATTCACCCCTCCACTTT
TRBV5-1	many	.	TRBJ2-7	CASSSQGAYEQYF	TGCGCCAGCAGCTCGCAGGGAGCCTACGAGCAGTACTTC
TRBV24-1	many	TRBD2	TRBJ2-2	CATSDSGLAGVSGELFF	TGTGCCACCAGTGATTCGGGACTAGCGGGAGTCTCGGGGGAGCTGTTTTTT
TRBV15	many	.	TRBJ1-3	CATSRVSYSGNTIYF	TGTGCCACCAGCAGAGTCTCCTACTCTGGAAACACCATATATTTT
TRBV30	.	.	TRBJ2-7	CAWSVNYEQYF	TGTGCCTGGAGTGTGAACTACGAGCAGTACTTC
TRBV2	.	.	TRBJ2-5	CASSAAGGQPGAQYF	TGTGCCAGCAGTGCCGCGGGGGGACAGCCTGGGGCCCAGTACTTC
TRBV11-2	.	.	TRBJ2-7	CASSLVRGASSYEQYF	TGTGCCAGCAGCTTAGTCAGGGGGGCGAGCTCCTACGAGCAGTACTTC
TRBV20-1	many	TRBD1	TRBJ2-6	CSAGTGSSGANVLTF	TGCAGTGCCGGGACAGGGTCCTCTGGGGCCAACGTCCTGACTTTC
TRBV10-3	many	.	TRBJ2-7	CAISENLFTYEQYF	TGTGCCATCAGTGAGAACCTATTTACCTACGAGCAGTACTTC
TRBV20-1	.	TRBD1	TRBJ1-1	CSARTGGLNTEAFF	TGCAGTGCTAGGACAGGGGGTTTGAACACTGAAGCTTTCTTT
TRBV6-6	few	TRBD2	TRBJ2-5	CASSHFGLSGGSNWMETQYF	TGTGCCAGCAGTCACTTTGGTCTCAGCGGGGGGAGTAATTGGATGGAGACCCAGTACTTC
TRBV29-1	few	TRBD2	TRBJ2-5	CSGGTSGSQETQYF	TGCAGCGGGGGGACTAGCGGGAGCCAAGAGACCCAGTACTTC
TRBV6-6	many	TRBD1	TRBJ1-4	CASSYRGQGGEKLFF	TGTGCCAGCAGTTATAGGGGACAGGGGGGTGAAAAACTGTTTTTT
TRBV27	.	TRBD2	TRBJ2-3	CASSLSTSGGNTQYF	TGTGCCAGCAGTTTATCGACTAGCGGGGGGAATACGCAGTATTTT
TRBV5-1	few	.	TRBJ1-1	CASSPHDGGRMNTEAFF	TGCGCCAGCAGCCCCCATGACGGGGGGCGTATGAACACTGAAGCTTTCTTT
TRBV2	many	.	TRBJ2-5	CASSGTEETQYF	TGTGCCAGCAGTGGGACGGAGGAGACCCAGTACTTC
TRBV14	many	.	TRBJ1-4	CASSQVRGPQEKLFF	TGTGCCAGCAGCCAAGTTCGGGGACCACAGGAAAAACTGTTTTTT